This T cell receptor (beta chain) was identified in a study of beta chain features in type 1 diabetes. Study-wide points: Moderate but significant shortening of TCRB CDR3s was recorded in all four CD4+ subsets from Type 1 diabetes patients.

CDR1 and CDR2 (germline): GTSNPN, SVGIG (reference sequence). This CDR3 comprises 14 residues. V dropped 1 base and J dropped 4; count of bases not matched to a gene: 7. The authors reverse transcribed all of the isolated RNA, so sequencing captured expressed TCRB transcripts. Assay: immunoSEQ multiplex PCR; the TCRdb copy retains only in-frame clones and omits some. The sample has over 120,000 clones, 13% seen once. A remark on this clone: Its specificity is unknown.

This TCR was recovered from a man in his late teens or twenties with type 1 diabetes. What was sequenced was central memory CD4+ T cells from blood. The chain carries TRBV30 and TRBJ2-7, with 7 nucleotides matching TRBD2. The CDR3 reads CAWSGAPGGYEQYF. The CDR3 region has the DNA TGTGCCTGGAGTGGGGCCCCGGGGGGTTACGAGCAGTACTTC.